The 31 T cell receptor beta chains in this list originate from one sample, sequenced in a study of blood T cells in healthy people across ages. Sample-barcoded 5' priming and a J-beta primer mix drove a second PCR of roughly 6 to 12 cycles. TCRdb used MiXCR to reprocess the 5' RACE reads, holding one entry per CDR3 protein. The sample includes hundreds of thousands of distinct CDR3 sequences, approximately 40% of them seen just once. The sequencing input was blood. Source of these receptors: an older man in good health.

This clonotype appeared many times. This rearrangement joins TRBV20-1 to TRBJ1-2; 8 bases fit TRBD1. CDR1 is DFQATT, CDR2 SNEGSKA, per germline (reference sequence). After removal of 1 base from V and 6 bases from J, the junction contained 7 bases not matched to a gene. The CDR3 extends over 14 amino acids. The CDR3 bases are TGCAGTGCTAGAGTCCGGACAGGGTCTGATGGCTACACCTTC. Residues: CSARVRTGSDGYTF.

The chain uses TRBV18 and TRBJ2-1; D unresolved. The CDR3 covers 14 residues. Germline loops: CDR1 KGHSH, CDR2 LQKENI. The V and J ends lost 3 bases and 5 bases respectively, with 11 bases between them. The CDR3 nucleotides read TGTGCCAGCTCACCTGAGACAACAAACAATGAGCAGTTCTTC. Translation: CASSPETTNNEQFF.

The CDR3 is CASSDGTSGSGDTQYF. The CDR3, as DNA: TGTGCCAGCAGCGACGGGACTAGCGGGAGTGGAGATACGCAGTATTTT. This chain uses TRBV5-4 with TRBJ2-3; 14 positions match TRBD2. CDR3 size: 16 residues. Germline V lookup: CDR1 SGHNT, CDR2 YYREEE (reference sequence). The V segment lost 4 bases and the J segment 5 bases; nucleotides outside the gene matches: 6.

This rearrangement joins TRBV7-2 to TRBJ2-7; D may be TRBD1 or TRBD2 (5 bases each). The CDR3 runs 16 residues. Deletions cut 6 bases from V and 2 bases from J, with 20 bases between. The germline V gene encodes CDR1 SGHTA and CDR2 FQGNSA. CDR3 loop: CASSRRMGTAPYEQYF. CDR3 in DNA: TGTGCCAGCAGTCGTCGTATGGGGACCGCCCCCTACGAGCAGTACTTC.

The chain links TRBV7-2 to TRBJ2-7, with D perhaps TRBD1 or TRBD2 (5 bases each). This CDR3 spans 13 amino acids. Germline V CDR1 and CDR2: SGHTA, FQGNSA. With 4 bases removed from V and 12 bases from J, the gap between germline ends came to 19 bases. The CDR3 DNA reads as TGTGCCAGCAGCTGGGTGAAGGGGAGCGCCCCGTACTTC. Amino acids: CASSWVKGSAPYF. Supplemented by reference TRBV7-2 and TRBJ2-7, the full variable domain reads GAGVSQSPSNKVTEKGKDVELRCDPISGHTALYWYRQSLGQGLEFLIYFQGNSAPDKSGLPSDRFSAERTGGSVSTLTIQRTQQEDSAVYLCASSWVKGSAPYFGPGTRLTVT.

This chain uses TRBV5-1 with TRBJ2-7; 7 bases agree with TRBD1. CDR1 and CDR2 from the germline V gene are SGHRS and YFSETQ. After removal of 0 bases from V and 3 bases from J, the junction contained 6 bases not matched to a gene. The CDR3 spans 15 residues. This CDR3 is CASSLAAGGFYEQYF. The CDR3 DNA sequence: TGCGCCAGCAGCTTGGCCGCAGGGGGATTCTACGAGCAGTACTTC. The whole variable domain, filled in from reference TRBV5-1 and TRBJ2-7, reads KAGVTQTPRYLIKTRGQQVTLSCSPISGHRSVSWYQQTPGQGLQFLFEYFSETQRNKGNFPGRFSGRQFSNSRSEMNVSTLELGDSALYLCASSLAAGGFYEQYFGPGTRLTVT.

This chain connects TRBV15 to TRBJ2-1, with 9 bases identical to TRBD2. The CDR3 consists of 17 residues. Germline assignment: CDR1 LNHNV and CDR2 YYDKDF (reference sequence). The V gene end was trimmed by 1 base and the J gene end by 5 bases; junction bases not matched to a gene: 9. In DNA form, the CDR3 reads TGTGCCACCAGCAGAGGAGGTAGCGGGAGCCTTAACAATGAGCAGTTCTTC. Translation: CATSRGGSGSLNNEQFF. Complete variable domain (other parts from reference TRBV15 and TRBJ2-1): DAMVIQNPRYQVTQFGKPVTLSCSQTLNHNVMYWYQQKSSQAPKLLFHYYDKDFNNEADTPDNFQSRRPNTSFCFLDIRSPGLGDTAMYLCATSRGGSGSLNNEQFFGPGTRLTVL.

The V and J genes are TRBV6-1 and TRBJ1-1; D gene ambiguous. Trimming shortened V by 10 bases and J by 2 bases, and 11 bases separated the two germline ends. Germline V gene data show CDR1 as MNHNS and CDR2 as SASEGT. The CDR3 sequence is 12 residues long. The CDR3, as DNA: TGTGCCACCCGGCAGGCTAACACTGAAGCTTTCTTT. It translates to CATRQANTEAFF.

The chain links TRBV10-3 to TRBJ2-7, with a weak D call TRBD2 (6 bases). Germline CDR1 is ENHRY and CDR2 is SYGVKD. The V end lost 0 bases, the J end lost 3 bases, and 15 bases lay between the germline ends. The CDR3 spans 16 residues. CDR3 bases: TGTGCCATCAGTGAGTCAGGAGGAGGGTTGAGCTACGAGCAGTACTTC. Translation: CAISESGGGLSYEQYF.

This clonotype was seen more than once but under ten times. The chain has TRBV3-1 and TRBJ2-7; 7 bases fit TRBD1. Germline V gene sequence: CDR1 LGHDT, CDR2 YNNKEL (reference sequence). CDR3 length equals 14 residues. V shed 4 bases and J 3 bases; nucleotides not matched to a gene: 6. The CDR3 nucleotides read TGTGCCAGCAGCCCTCTACAGGGGCGCTACGAGCAGTACTTC. Its protein is CASSPLQGRYEQYF.

In the case of this clonotype: Since a much larger clone is just one base distant, this may be a read error. The chain joins TRBV11-2 to TRBJ1-1, with a weak D call TRBD1 (5 bases). In germline, CDR1 is SGHAT, CDR2 FQNNGV. The CDR3 runs 14 residues. The CDR3 here is CASSVRGGGTGAFF. The CDR3 DNA sequence: TGTGCCAGCAGCGTCCGGGGCGGAGGGACTGGAGCTTTCTTT.

The V and J genes are TRBV2 and TRBJ1-2; D unclear. Germline loops: CDR1 SNHLY, CDR2 FYNNEI. The CDR3 consists of 15 residues. Trimming shortened V by 7 bases and J by 1 base, and 16 bases separated the two germline ends. CDR3 loop: CASIYAAGLNYGYTF. In nucleotides, the CDR3 is TGTGCCAGCATATATGCAGCAGGACTTAACTATGGCTACACCTTC.

Ten or more counts support this clonotype. V is TRBV7-2 and J is TRBJ2-6; unclear D gene. Per the germline V gene, CDR1 is SGHTA and CDR2 is FQGNSA. The length of the CDR3 is 14 residues. The V end lost 7 bases, the J end lost 0 bases, and 7 bases lay between the germline ends. For the CDR3, the DNA is TGTGCCAGCACCATAGACTCTGGGGCCAACGTCCTGACTTTC. This sequence encodes CASTIDSGANVLTF.

This clonotype was counted only a few times. CDR3 protein: CASSPIPSGRALEQFF. CDR3 nucleotides: TGTGCCAGCAGCCCTATTCCTAGCGGGAGGGCCCTTGAGCAGTTCTTC. This chain links TRBV11-1 with TRBJ2-1; 12 nucleotides match TRBD2. The CDR3 has 16 residues. CDR1 is SGHAT, CDR2 FQDESV, per germline (reference sequence). With V trimmed by 5 bases and J by 9 bases, 11 bases remained unmatched.

This clonotype was picked up many times. The chain has TRBV5-1 and TRBJ2-5, with D possibly matching TRBD1 (6 bases). Germline V gene data show CDR1 as SGHRS and CDR2 as YFSETQ. There are 15 residues in the CDR3. V was cut by 4 bases and J by 1 base, with 14 bases left in between. The CDR3 DNA is TGCGCCAGCAGCCCGCTGACAGGAGCCCAAGAGACCCAGTACTTC. Translating it yields CASSPLTGAQETQYF.

The V gene is TRBV29-1, the J gene TRBJ2-5; TRBD1 matches 8 bases. The junction had 12 bases not matched to a gene; V was cut back by 4 bases and J by 2 bases. Germline CDR1 SQVTM, CDR2 ANQGSEA. CDR3 length equals 16 residues. CDR3 sequence (DNA): TGCAGCGTTGCTTCATTTGGCAGGGGGCGTCAAGAGACCCAGTACTTC. Encoded protein: CSVASFGRGRQETQYF.

The chain joins TRBV10-3 to TRBJ2-4; 10 bases are shared with TRBD1. This CDR3 is 14 amino acids long. Trimming removed 4 bases from V and 7 bases from J; junction bases left unmatched: 4. Germline V CDR1 and CDR2: ENHRY, SYGVKD. CDR3 DNA: TGTGCCATCAGTGGACAGGGGGCTAGGAACATTCAGTACTTC. It translates to CAISGQGARNIQYF.

Points on this clonotype: This may be a read error: a much more frequent sequence differs by one nucleotide. The gene calls are TRBV29-1 and TRBJ2-7; 8 bases are a match to TRBD2. The V gene end was trimmed by 4 bases and the J gene end by 7 bases; junction bases not matched to a gene: 15. The CDR3 contains 15 residues. Germline-derived CDR1 and CDR2 are SQVTM and ANQGSEA. CDR3 coding DNA: TGCAGCGTTGCGTCGGGAGGGCTGTCCTACAATGAGCAGTACTTC. Amino acids: CSVASGGLSYNEQYF.

Only a few counts were recorded for this clonotype. The chain is built from TRBV24-1 and TRBJ2-4, with TRBD2 matching 9 bases. This CDR3 region has 15 residues. V lost 4 bases, J lost 13 bases, and 13 bases stayed unmatched. The V gene's germline CDR1 is KGHDR and CDR2 SFDVKD. The CDR3 here is CATSDPLAGVGEQYF. Written as DNA, the CDR3 is TGTGCCACCAGTGACCCACTAGCGGGTGTAGGTGAGCAGTACTTC.

The V gene is TRBV7-6, the J gene TRBJ1-6; D not resolved. Between the trimmed V and J ends, which lost 5 bases and 7 bases, there was a span of 9 bases. CDR1 and CDR2 from the germline V gene are SGHVS and FNYEAQ. The CDR3 runs to 13 residues. CDR3 region: CASSGRANSPLHF. CDR3 nucleotide sequence: TGTGCCAGCAGCGGAAGGGCGAATTCACCCCTCCACTTT.

The DNA for the CDR3 is TGTGCCAGCAGCCCCCCTGGGACCACCTCCTACGAGCAGTACTTC. It is translated as CASSPPGTTSYEQYF. This chain uses TRBV28 with TRBJ2-7; the D gene could be TRBD1 or TRBD2 (5 bases each). Trimming pared 6 bases from V and 0 bases from J, leaving 15 bases between. CDR1 and CDR2 (germline): MDHEN, SYDVKM. CDR3 size: 15 residues.

This clonotype occurred many times. The rearrangement joins TRBV29-1 to TRBJ2-5; 10 bases line up with TRBD2. The V gene's germline CDR1 is SQVTM and CDR2 ANQGSEA. The ends lost 4 bases at V and 1 base at J; junction bases unmatched: 6. There are 15 residues in the CDR3. CDR3 sequence: CSVVLAGASQETQYF. The CDR3 DNA reads TGCAGCGTTGTTCTAGCGGGGGCCTCCCAAGAGACCCAGTACTTC.

This sequence joins TRBV7-9 and TRBJ1-2, with 7 bases matching TRBD1. This CDR3 is 13 amino acids long. V lost 8 bases to trimming and J lost 3 bases; unmatched junction nucleotides: 6. Germline CDR1 SEHNR, CDR2 FQNEAQ (reference sequence). The DNA of the CDR3 is TGTGCCAGCGTCGGCAGGGGGGACTATGGCTACACCTTC. It encodes CASVGRGDYGYTF.

This clonotype was found a few times. This chain uses TRBV4-1 with TRBJ2-3; D unclear. The CDR3 is made up of 14 amino acids. Germline V CDR1 and CDR2: MGHRA, YSYEKL. Trimming took 1 base from V and 0 from J, leaving 5 bases between them. The CDR3 protein is CASSQGSSTDTQYF. CDR3 DNA sequence: TGCGCCAGCAGCCAAGGGTCAAGCACAGATACGCAGTATTTT.

This clonotype was seen a single time. The chain couples TRBV7-9 to TRBJ1-5; TRBD1 might be the D (5 bases). The CDR3 sequence is 13 residues long. Trimming took off 4 bases at V and 5 bases at J, with 9 bases between the two ends. CDR1 is SEHNR and CDR2 is FQNEAQ in the germline V gene (reference sequence). The CDR3 sequence is CASSSIGDQPQHF. Written as DNA, the CDR3 is TGTGCCAGCAGCTCTATAGGGGATCAGCCCCAGCATTTT.

J is TRBJ2-1 and V is TRBV12-3 or TRBV12-4; 10 bases align to TRBD2. The CDR3 has 16 amino acids. V dropped 5 bases and J dropped 5; count of bases not matched to a gene: 9. The CDR3 is CASSPSQRGGNNEQFF. The CDR3 DNA reads TGTGCCAGCAGTCCCAGTCAGCGGGGGGGCAACAATGAGCAGTTCTTC.

This clonotype appeared a few times. CDR3 bases: TGTGCCAGCCAGCTAATTGGATACGAGCAGTACTTC. This codes for CASQLIGYEQYF. The chain carries TRBV28 and TRBJ2-7, with D unresolved. Per germline, CDR1 MDHEN and CDR2 SYDVKM. The CDR3 runs 12 residues. Deletions cut 8 bases from V and 4 bases from J, with 12 bases between.

This clonotype was counted between two and nine times. The chain carries TRBV3-1 and TRBJ1-5; D gene uncertain. With 1 base removed from V and 6 bases from J, the gap between germline ends came to 7 bases. CDR1 is LGHDT and CDR2 is YNNKEL in the germline V gene (reference sequence). CDR3 size: 13 residues. Here the CDR3 reads CASSQARTQPQHF. The CDR3 DNA reads as TGTGCCAGCAGCCAAGCCAGGACTCAGCCCCAGCATTTT.

This chain uses TRBV6-2 or TRBV6-3 with TRBJ2-7; D is ambiguous. Trimming took 7 bases from V and 2 from J, leaving 18 bases between them. Looked up from germline, CDR1 is MNHEY and CDR2 is SVGEGT. The CDR3 sequence is 15 residues long. The CDR3 spells CASNTRSPLTYEQYF. The CDR3 coding sequence is TGTGCCAGCAACACCAGAAGTCCGCTCACCTACGAGCAGTACTTC.

The rearrangement joins TRBV5-1 to TRBJ2-2, with 14 nucleotides matching TRBD2. The J segment lost 6 bases and the V segment lost 4 bases, leaving 5 bases of the junction unmatched. Germline CDR1 reads SGHRS; CDR2 reads YFSETQ. This CDR3 comprises 16 residues. CDR3 sequence: CASSPGLAGVAGELFF. The DNA of the CDR3 is TGCGCCAGCAGCCCGGGACTAGCGGGAGTTGCCGGGGAGCTGTTTTTT.

The V gene is TRBV18, the J gene TRBJ2-5, with 8 bases identical to TRBD2. This CDR3 is built from 16 residues. The J segment lost 4 bases and the V segment lost 5 bases, leaving 12 bases of the junction unmatched. Per the germline V gene, CDR1 is KGHSH and CDR2 is LQKENI. CDR3 sequence: CASSKIAGNQRETQYF. CDR3 DNA: TGTGCCAGCTCAAAAATAGCGGGGAACCAAAGAGAGACCCAGTACTTC.